The TCR beta chain described here comes from a study of blood T cell repertoires in COVID-19 (dated by TCRdb to 2020 to 2021). Context from the whole study: The collaborator samples originated in the United States, Italy and Spain and spanned the acute and convalescent phases of COVID-19. The prospective study material was composed of cDNA or gDNA derived from T cells, B-cell-depleted T cells, or PBMCs. Deeply sampled blood TCRbeta repertoires from subjects exposed to, actively infected with, or recovered from COVID-19 were included in the dataset. The repertoires were released in a freely available public database meant as a resource for research on the immune response to SARS-CoV-2. Samples came from the ongoing ImmuneRACE study (first 160 participants) plus 1,254 subjects from 6 global collaborators. A de-identified subject ID, COVID-19 status, age in years and sex were almost always included in the sample metadata. Where available, HLA class I and class II types were taken from metadata supplied by the sample provider and were not determined by assay-based typing.

TCRbeta CDR3 regions were amplified from genomic DNA by means of the immunoSEQ Assay, a bias-controlled multiplex PCR. Turning to the authors' computational methods: Nucleated cell counts per sample were estimated from amplification of reference gene primers within the assay. Sequence reads were collapsed and filtered to measure the absolute abundance of every unique TCRbeta CDR3 rearrangement. For each sample, productive Simpson clonality was calculated by taking the square root of Simpson's diversity index across productive rearrangements. TCRdb took over this immuneACCESS table, retaining in-frame rearrangements with V and J assigned. Such tables are incomplete; in checked studies, under half of the missing clones stem from an unresolved V gene, and the remainder is unexplained. From that table come the V and J calls and clone size; the DNA was used to work out D and trimming. Across this sample there are roughly 440,000 clones, with about 91% seen only once. The ten top clones hold around an eighth of the sample.

Study-wide conclusions, independent of this receptor: The quantity of clinical and demographic metadata differed by source and by participant and was supplied without curation.

The CDR3 spans 12 residues, from the cysteine through the phenylalanine. Only the CDR3 DNA is retained, 36 bases long and in frame from the first base. CDR1 and CDR2 were assigned from the germline V gene as ENHRY and SYGVKD. Trimming costs V 10 bases and J 2 bases, and their ends lie 11 bases apart. Concerning this clone: There is no known antigen for this receptor. It has no much larger one-base neighbor in the sample; base qualities were not kept.

One collaborating source in Seattle enrolled patients while the patients were actively infected and followed the patients over time throughout the course of disease. Collaborating institutions collected whole blood in K2EDTA tubes following their own protocols. For TCRbeta analysis, collaborator samples were shipped as frozen whole blood, as isolated PBMCs, or as DNA extracted from either sample type. The rearranged segments are TRBV10-3 and TRBJ1-1; the D gene is perhaps TRBD1, from 5 matching bases. The TCR comes from a woman aged 45-65 years with COVID-19, enrolled during active disease. Sequencing was performed on peripheral blood. The nucleotide sequence reads TGTGCCACCGGACAAGTTAACACTGAAGCTTTCTTT. It encodes CATGQVNTEAFF.